A selection of T cell receptor beta chains follows, all from one sample in a study of tumor-infiltrating lymphocytes in oesophageal squamous cell carcinoma. TCRdb reprocessed the PCR reads via MiXCR and lists one record per CDR3 protein. The sample consists of some 17,000 distinct CDR3 sequences, roughly 50% of them appearing once. The sample taken for sequencing was normal esophageal tissue next to the tumor. These receptors originate from a female donor with esophageal squamous cell carcinoma. Both conserved end residues are part of each CDR3. The D gene is left open where the match is weak. Clone size is not always given. Where it is, it says once, few, many or a class for expanded clones.

v_call,d_call,clone_size,j_call,cdr3_nt,cdr3_aa
TRBV28,NA,many,TRBJ2-1,TGTGCCAGCAGCCTACCTCTGAATGAGCAGTTCTTC,CASSLPLNEQFF
TRBV28,NA,many,TRBJ2-7,TGTGCCAGCAGCCCAACAGGGTTCTTTGCTTACGAGCAGTACTTC,CASSPTGFFAYEQYF
TRBV27,NA,NA,TRBJ1-2,TGTGCCAGCAGAATGGCAAACTGGGACTATGGCTACACCTTC,CASRMANWDYGYTF
TRBV7-9,NA,NA,TRBJ2-5,TGTGCCAGCAGCTTACGGCAGGGACAAGAGACCCAGTACTTC,CASSLRQGQETQYF
TRBV7-2,TRBD1,few,TRBJ2-7,TGTGCCAGCAGCTCTCGACAGGGCGGCACCGGGGAGCTGTACTTC,CASSSRQGGTGELYF
TRBV11-2,NA,many,TRBJ2-2,TGTGCCAGCAGCCCCAGGTCGAACACCGGGGAGCTGTTTTTT,CASSPRSNTGELFF
TRBV7-8,TRBD1,NA,TRBJ1-2,TGTGCCAGCAGCTCAGAAGACGGGACAGGGGCTGGCTACACCTTC,CASSSEDGTGAGYTF
TRBV5-5,TRBD1,many,TRBJ2-2,TGTGCCAGCAGCCCATTCGACAGGGATCACGGGGAGCTGTTTTTT,CASSPFDRDHGELFF
TRBV20-1,NA,once,TRBJ1-2,TGCAGTGCGGATGGCTACACCTTC,CSADGYTF
TRBV5-4,TRBD1,NA,TRBJ1-3,TGTGCCAGCAGCACGGGACAGGGGACTGGAAACACCATATATTTT,CASSTGQGTGNTIYF
TRBV6-2/TRBV6-3,NA,NA,TRBJ2-3,TGTGCCGCTAGGGGGTTGAGCACAGATACGCAGTATTTT,CAARGLSTDTQYF